This TCR beta chain comes out of a study of blood T cells in healthy people across ages (dated by TCRdb to the mid-2010s). As for the study more broadly: In model experiments, template switching captured about one uniquely barcoded TCR beta cDNA molecule for every two T cells. The study measured age-related changes in TCR beta repertoire diversity using deep sequencing normalized with unique cDNA molecular identifiers. The donors were split into four age groups: young (average roughly 15 years), middle-aged (more than 35), aged (approximately 60) and long-lived (over 80). To avoid experimental bias, donors of different ages were spread randomly across the sequencing lanes. Two additional independent replicas of 1 million unique cDNA reads from the same blood draw were analyzed for two donors (one aged 18 to 30 and one aged 80 or older). The full study reports these points: A strong correlation was found between observed TCR beta diversity and the percentage of naive T cells measured by flow cytometry. Total diversity estimates from one million sequenced T cells were considered lower bounds and underestimates. Compared with the aged group, the long-lived group had more naive CD4+ T cells, fewer expanded clones and increased TCR diversity, a pattern suggesting age selection. The CMV infection status of donors was not known, potentially confounding age-related changes in expanded clonotypes. Observed TCR beta diversity per million T cells fell roughly linearly with age, and a significant reduction was already apparent by age roughly 40. Bulk unsorted PBMC profiling prevented conclusive comparison of naive and antigen-experienced compartments.

Between the V and J ends, shortened by 1 base and 7 bases respectively, the junction contains 12 bases. The CDR3, cysteine through phenylalanine, is 14 amino acids long. Just CDR3 DNA is preserved here, 42 bases in frame from base 1. CDR1 and CDR2 were assigned from the germline V gene as SGHRS and YFSETQ. There are many counts of this clonotype. What antigen it recognizes has not been identified. Base qualities are not at hand, and no much larger clone is one base apart. The donors were roughly 40 Caucasian individuals from Russia, aged 6 to 90 years, who were systemically healthy. Ten milliliters of peripheral blood were drawn from each donor into EDTA-treated Vacutainer tubes. Ficoll-Paque density-gradient centrifugation was used to isolate PBMCs, with at least 6.5 million per sample. Total RNA was extracted from PBMCs with Trizol reagent, with at least 6 micrograms obtained per sample. The percentages of naive CD45RAhigh/CD27high T cells were determined by flow cytometry on a PBMC aliquot from every donor.

The library was produced with 5' RACE. TCRdb shows the sequencer as Illumina HiSeq 2500. The second PCR ran for about 6 to 12 cycles and used a J-beta primer mix along with a sample-barcoded 5' primer. A template-switch 5' adaptor carrying 12 random nucleotides introduced a unique molecular identifier onto each TCR beta cDNA molecule. At least 2.5 million CDR3-containing paired-end reads were obtained from each sample. All of the RNA was converted into first-strand cDNA using the Mint cDNA synthesis kit, with a TRBC-specific oligonucleotide serving as the primer. All cDNA was treated with uracil-DNA glycosylase and then went through a first 18-cycle PCR with the universal primers M1SS and BC2_uni_R. In the original analysis: Normalization of each sample was performed by random selection of 1 million high-quality reads, each carrying a distinct molecular identifier. Instead of being binned into consensus sequences, reads that shared molecular identifiers were thrown out. MiTCR, with a Q25 quality threshold and the strictest error-elimination algorithm, was used for CDR3 identification, clonotype clustering and error correction. A nonparametric unseen species model with Euler transformation was used to estimate lower-bound total TCR beta diversity. TCRdb trimmed public reads at Q25 via fastp, called clones via MiXCR and kept in-frame beta chains. One record per CDR3 amino acid sequence lists the most common genes and DNA. These V and J calls rely on TCRdb rather than the paper's analysis. The sample includes hundreds of thousands of distinct CDR3 sequences, with 20% to 25% observed a single time. The top ten constitute about 22% of the sample.

The V and J genes are TRBV5-1 and TRBJ2-4; the best D guess is TRBD1, with 5 bases matching. Material for sequencing was blood. This clonotype was obtained from a man aged 65-85 years in good health. The DNA sequence reads TGCGCCAGCAGCTTGTCTTCAGGGCGGAACATTCAGTACTTC. This translates into CASSLSSGRNIQYF.